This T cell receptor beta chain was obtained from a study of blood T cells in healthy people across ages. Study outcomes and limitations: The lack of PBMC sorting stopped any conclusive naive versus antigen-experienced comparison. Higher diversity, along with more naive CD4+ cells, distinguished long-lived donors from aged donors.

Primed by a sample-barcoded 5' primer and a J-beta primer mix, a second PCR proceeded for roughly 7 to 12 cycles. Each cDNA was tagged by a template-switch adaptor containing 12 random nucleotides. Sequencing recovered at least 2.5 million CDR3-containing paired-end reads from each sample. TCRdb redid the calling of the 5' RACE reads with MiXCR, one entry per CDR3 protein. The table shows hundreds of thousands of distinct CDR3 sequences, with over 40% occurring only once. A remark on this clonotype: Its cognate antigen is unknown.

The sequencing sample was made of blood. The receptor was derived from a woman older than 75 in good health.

In DNA form, the CDR3 reads TGTGCCAGCAGTCGCACAAGGGTCGAGACCCAGTACTTC. It encodes CASSRTRVETQYF. The chain recombines TRBV28 with TRBJ2-5, with D unresolved. Deletions cut 5 bases from V and 5 bases from J, with 12 bases between. Germline loops: CDR1 MDHEN, CDR2 SYDVKM. CDR3 size: 13 residues.